Each of the 16 T cell receptor beta chains below was sequenced from the same sample in a study of blood T cell repertoires in COVID-19. The data were produced by immunoSEQ multiplex PCR, yet TCRdb's version contains in-frame clones alone and is incomplete. The table includes 24,000 or so clones, 88% detected once. Sequencing was performed on peripheral blood. These receptors originate from a man aged 70-80 years in a cohort sampled during active COVID-19.

The rearrangement joins TRBV24-1 to TRBJ2-1, with 7 bases identical to TRBD2. The germline CDR1 and CDR2 sequences are KGHDR and SFDVKD. V lost 10 bases to trimming and J lost 5 bases; unmatched junction nucleotides: 22. This CDR3 spans 18 amino acids. CDR3 nucleotide sequence: TGTGCCACTGGGGGTATTGGGGTCGGTGGGGGACTAAACAATGAGCAGTTCTTC. This encodes CATGGIGVGGGLNNEQFF.

V gene TRBV5-4 combines with J gene TRBJ2-5; D is unclear. V shed 2 bases and J shed 3 bases, with 8 bases lying between them. Germline values: CDR1 SGHNT, CDR2 YYREEE (reference sequence). This CDR3 has 13 amino acids. CDR3 sequence reads: CASSLTVKETQYF. The CDR3 coding sequence is TGTGCCAGCAGCTTAACAGTAAAAGAGACCCAGTACTTC.

This clone was picked up one time. This rearrangement joins TRBV6-5 to TRBJ2-7, with D maybe TRBD2 (6 bases). V lost 5 bases and J 6 bases, leaving 17 bases between the germline ends. Germline V gene sequence: CDR1 MNHEY, CDR2 SVGAGI. CDR3 length equals 14 residues. The DNA for the CDR3 is TGTGCCAGCAGTCCTCTGGGTCCGGAGGGCGAGCAGTACTTC. Amino acids: CASSPLGPEGEQYF.

V is TRBV5-4 and J is TRBJ1-2, with TRBD1 matching over 11 bases. V trimming: 4 bases; J trimming: 4 bases; junction bases outside the gene matches: 3. The CDR3 runs to 14 residues. Germline V lookup: CDR1 SGHNT, CDR2 YYREEE (reference sequence). The CDR3 region has the DNA TGTGCCAGCAGCGACGGGACAGGGGGCTATGGCTACACCTTC. Amino acids: CASSDGTGGYGYTF.

V and J are TRBV6-5 and TRBJ1-6; 7 bases align to TRBD1. The germline CDR1 and CDR2 sequences are MNHEY and SVGAGI. This CDR3 spans 15 amino acids. V lost 5 bases and J lost 8; bases outside the gene matches: 9. This CDR3 is CASSRGQSADSPLHF. The CDR3 bases are TGTGCCAGCAGTAGGGGACAGTCCGCAGATTCACCCCTCCACTTT.

The chain uses TRBV2 and TRBJ2-5; 7 nucleotides line up with TRBD1. CDR3 length equals 17 residues. Germline V gives CDR1 SNHLY, CDR2 FYNNEI. J lost 2 bases, V lost 4 bases, and 13 bases had no gene match. The CDR3 region has the DNA TGTGCCAGCAGTGGACGTAACCGACAGGGAGTACAAGAGACCCAGTACTTC. This codes for CASSGRNRQGVQETQYF.

The chain uses TRBV6-5 and TRBJ2-3, with D possibly matching TRBD2 (5 bases). Germline assignment: CDR1 MNHEY and CDR2 SVGAGI. V gave up 10 bases and J gave up 3 bases, with 14 bases separating them. The CDR3 has 13 amino acids. The CDR3 here is CATTSGETDTQYF. In nucleotides, the CDR3 is TGTGCCACCACTTCCGGGGAGACAGATACGCAGTATTTT.

The rearrangement uses TRBV28 and TRBJ1-1; D not certain. V lost 8 bases, J lost 3 bases, and 19 bases lay in between. This CDR3 is 15 amino acids long. Germline V gene lookup returns CDR1 MDHEN and CDR2 SYDVKM. CDR3 coding DNA: TGTGCCAGCCGAGACGTACCGACACATTACACTGAAGCTTTCTTT. Amino acids: CASRDVPTHYTEAFF.

The chain couples TRBV19 to TRBJ1-5; 8 nucleotides line up with TRBD1. This CDR3 contains 13 residues. Per the germline V gene, CDR1 is LNHDA and CDR2 is SQIVND (reference sequence). V shed 5 bases, J shed 7 bases, and the junction held 4 bases outside the gene matches. CDR3 amino acids: CASSLYRGQPQHF. Written as DNA, the CDR3 is TGTGCCAGTAGTTTGTACAGGGGGCAGCCCCAGCATTTT.

The rearrangement joins TRBV9 to TRBJ1-2; 8 bases are shared with TRBD1. V shed 4 bases and J 6 bases; nucleotides not matched to a gene: 8. This CDR3 has 14 amino acids. The germline gives CDR1 SGDLS, CDR2 YYNGEE. The CDR3 nucleotides are TGTGCCAGCAGCTCCAGGACAGGGATTGATGGCTACACCTTC. Protein product: CASSSRTGIDGYTF.

The rearrangement joins TRBV5-4 to TRBJ2-3; TRBD2 matches 12 bases. The CDR3 totals 17 residues. The V gene end was trimmed by 4 bases and the J gene end by 5 bases; junction bases not matched to a gene: 11. Germline CDR1 reads SGHNT; CDR2 reads YYREEE (reference sequence). CDR3 region: CASSRTSGRLLGDTQYF. Written as DNA, the CDR3 is TGTGCCAGCAGCAGAACTAGCGGGAGGCTCCTGGGAGATACGCAGTATTTT.

There are a few counts of this clone. V usage is TRBV6-4 and J usage is TRBJ1-1; 7 nucleotides line up with TRBD1. CDR1 is MRHNA and CDR2 is SNTAGT in the germline V gene. This CDR3 is built from 12 residues. The junction had 7 bases not matched to a gene; V was cut back by 4 bases and J by 11 bases. The CDR3 DNA reads as TGTGCCAGCAGTGGACAGGGAGGACGGGCTTTCTTT. Its translation is CASSGQGGRAFF.

The CDR3 sequence is CASSQGTSRIAFF. CDR3 sequence (DNA): TGCGCCAGCAGCCAAGGAACTAGTCGGATAGCTTTCTTT. The V gene is TRBV4-1, the J gene TRBJ1-1; no firm D call. CDR3 length equals 13 residues. V lost 1 base and J 10 bases, leaving 13 bases between the germline ends. Germline CDR1 MGHRA, CDR2 YSYEKL.

This chain links TRBV29-1 with TRBJ1-1; TRBD1 is a possible D gene (5 bases). This CDR3 comprises 12 residues. Germline V gene lookup returns CDR1 SQVTM and CDR2 ANQGSEA. The V end lost 5 bases, the J end lost 2 bases, and 9 bases lay between the germline ends. CDR3 in DNA: TGCAGCGTTAGTCAGGGAAACACTGAAGCTTTCTTT. The encoded protein is CSVSQGNTEAFF. Variable domain in full (rest from reference TRBV29-1 and TRBJ1-1): SAVISQKPSRDICQRGTSLTIQCQVDSQVTMMFWYRQQPGQSLTLIATANQGSEATYESGFVIDKFPISRPNLTFSTLTVSNMSPEDSSIYLCSVSQGNTEAFFGQGTRLTVV.

This clone is a singleton in its sample. The genes are TRBV6-5 and TRBJ2-7; the D gene is possibly TRBD2 (6 bases). Between the trimmed V and J ends, which lost 2 bases and 0 bases, there was a span of 14 bases. Germline-derived CDR1 and CDR2 are MNHEY and SVGAGI. This CDR3 contains 16 residues. The CDR3 region has the DNA TGTGCCAGCAGTTACGCGGGACGCCCCTACTCCTACGAGCAGTACTTC. Its translation: CASSYAGRPYSYEQYF.

J is TRBJ1-1 and V is TRBV18; D may be TRBD1 (6 bases). The V end was cut by 4 bases, the J end by 4 bases, with 13 bases between. There are 14 residues in the CDR3. Germline-derived CDR1 and CDR2 are KGHSH and LQKENI. CDR3 sequence (DNA): TGTGCCAGCTCACTTAACAGGGTCGGCACTGAAGCTTTCTTT. Translation gives CASSLNRVGTEAFF.